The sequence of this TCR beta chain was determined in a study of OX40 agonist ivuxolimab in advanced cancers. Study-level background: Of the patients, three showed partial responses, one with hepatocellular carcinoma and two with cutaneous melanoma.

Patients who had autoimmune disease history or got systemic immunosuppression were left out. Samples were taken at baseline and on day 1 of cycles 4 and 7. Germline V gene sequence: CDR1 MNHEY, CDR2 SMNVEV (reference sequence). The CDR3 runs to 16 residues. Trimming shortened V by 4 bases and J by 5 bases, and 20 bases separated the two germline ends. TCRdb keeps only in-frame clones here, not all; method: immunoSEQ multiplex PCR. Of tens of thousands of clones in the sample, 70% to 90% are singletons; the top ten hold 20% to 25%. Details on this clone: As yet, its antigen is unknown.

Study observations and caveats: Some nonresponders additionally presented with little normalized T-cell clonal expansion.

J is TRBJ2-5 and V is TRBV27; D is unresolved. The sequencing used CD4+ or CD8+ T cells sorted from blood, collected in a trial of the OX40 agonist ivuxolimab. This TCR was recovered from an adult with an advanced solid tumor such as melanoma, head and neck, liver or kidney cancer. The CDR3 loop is CASSSKPLDLSETQYF. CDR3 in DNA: TGTGCCAGCAGTTCCAAACCTCTAGACCTTTCGGAGACCCAGTACTTC.